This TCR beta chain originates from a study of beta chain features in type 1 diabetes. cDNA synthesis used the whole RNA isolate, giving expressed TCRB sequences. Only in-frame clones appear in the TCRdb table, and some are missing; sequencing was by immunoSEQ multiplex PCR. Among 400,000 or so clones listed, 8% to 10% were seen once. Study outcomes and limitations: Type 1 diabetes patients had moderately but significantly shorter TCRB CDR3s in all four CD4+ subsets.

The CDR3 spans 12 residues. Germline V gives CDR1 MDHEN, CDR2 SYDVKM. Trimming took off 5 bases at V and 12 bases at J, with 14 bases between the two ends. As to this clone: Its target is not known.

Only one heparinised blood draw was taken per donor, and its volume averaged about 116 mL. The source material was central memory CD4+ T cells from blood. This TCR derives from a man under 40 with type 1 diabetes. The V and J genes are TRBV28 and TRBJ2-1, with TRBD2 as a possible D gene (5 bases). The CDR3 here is CASSPREMRQFF. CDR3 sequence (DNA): TGTGCCAGCAGTCCGAGGGAAATGAGGCAGTTCTTC. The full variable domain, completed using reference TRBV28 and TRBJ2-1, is DVKVTQSSRYLVKRTGEKVFLECVQDMDHENMFWYRQDPGLGLRLIYFSYDVKMKEKGDIPEGYSVSREKKERFSLILESASTNQTSMYLCASSPREMRQFFGPGTRLTVL.